The 5 T cell receptor beta chains listed next were all sequenced from one sample in a study of blood T cell repertoires in COVID-19. Clones were sequenced by immunoSEQ multiplex PCR, and TCRdb holds only the in-frame ones, with some missing. This repertoire shows roughly 300,000 clones, roughly 85% found once; its top ten account for approximately 5.4%. The specimen sequenced was PBMCs or T cells enriched from blood (not recorded which). These TCRs come from a woman aged 25 to 45 who had recovered from COVID-19.

This chain joins TRBV1 and TRBJ2-3; the table's D call of TRBD2 was not tested on the DNA. TRBV1 is assigned pseudogene status. This CDR3 has 16 residues. The CDR3 DNA follows: TGCACCAGCAGCCCCCCGGGACTAGCGGGCACAGATACGCAGTATTTT. Protein sequence: CTSSPPGLAGTDTQYF.

The CDR3 nucleotides are TGCGCCAGCAGCTTCGGGGTAGCCCCGTTTGACACTGAAGCTTTCTTT. It is translated as CASSFGVAPFDTEAFF. This chain uses TRBV5-1 with TRBJ1-1; no firm D call. This CDR3 comprises 16 residues. Trimming left V 2 bases short and J 3 bases short, with 17 bases between. Germline V gives CDR1 SGHRS, CDR2 YFSETQ.

This clone appeared a few times. This chain connects TRBV7-9 to TRBJ1-5; 7 nucleotides agree with TRBD1. Germline V gene sequence: CDR1 SEHNR, CDR2 FQNEAQ (reference sequence). Losses at the gene ends were 1 base for V and 4 bases for J; bases not matched to a gene: 4. CDR3 length: 15 amino acids. The CDR3 sequence: CASSLGVDRNQPQHF. CDR3 coding DNA: TGTGCCAGCAGCTTAGGGGTGGACAGGAATCAGCCCCAGCATTTT.

The rearrangement uses TRBV14 and TRBJ1-2, with D maybe TRBD1 (5 bases). The CDR3 loop spans 14 amino acids. Germline values: CDR1 SGHDN, CDR2 FVKESK. With 0 bases removed from V and 4 bases from J, the gap between germline ends came to 9 bases. CDR3 nucleotides: TGTGCCAGCAGCCAAGACAGGGTCGCCTATGGCTACACCTTC. It specifies CASSQDRVAYGYTF. Full variable domain (missing parts from reference TRBV14 and TRBJ1-2): EAGVTQFPSHSVIEKGQTVTLRCDPISGHDNLYWYRRVMGKEIKFLLHFVKESKQDESGMPNNRFLAERTGGTYSTLKVQPAELEDSGVYFCASSQDRVAYGYTFGSGTRLTVV.

The chain joins TRBV5-1 to TRBJ2-1; TRBD1 matches at 8 bases. V shed 4 bases and J 5 bases; nucleotides not matched to a gene: 8. The germline V gene encodes CDR1 SGHRS and CDR2 YFSETQ. The CDR3 spans 15 residues. CDR3 bases: TGCGCCAGCAGCCCCACGGGACAGGTAAACAATGAGCAGTTCTTC. Residues: CASSPTGQVNNEQFF.